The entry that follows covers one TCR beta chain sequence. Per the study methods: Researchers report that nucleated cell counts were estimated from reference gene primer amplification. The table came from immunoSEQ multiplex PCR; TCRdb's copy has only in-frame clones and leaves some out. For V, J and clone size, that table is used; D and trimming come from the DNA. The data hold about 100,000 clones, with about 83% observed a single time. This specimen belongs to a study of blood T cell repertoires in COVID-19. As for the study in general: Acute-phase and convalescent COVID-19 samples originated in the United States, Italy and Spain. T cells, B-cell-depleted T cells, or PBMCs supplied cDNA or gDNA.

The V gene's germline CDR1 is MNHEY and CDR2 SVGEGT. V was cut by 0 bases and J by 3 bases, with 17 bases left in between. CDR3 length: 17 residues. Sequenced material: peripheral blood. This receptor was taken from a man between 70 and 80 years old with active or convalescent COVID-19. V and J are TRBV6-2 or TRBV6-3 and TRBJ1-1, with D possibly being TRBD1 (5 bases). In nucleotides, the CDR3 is TGTGCCAGCAGTTACTCGGCAGGGAGCGGGTTCGACACTGAAGCTTTCTTT. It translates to CASSYSAGSGFDTEAFF.